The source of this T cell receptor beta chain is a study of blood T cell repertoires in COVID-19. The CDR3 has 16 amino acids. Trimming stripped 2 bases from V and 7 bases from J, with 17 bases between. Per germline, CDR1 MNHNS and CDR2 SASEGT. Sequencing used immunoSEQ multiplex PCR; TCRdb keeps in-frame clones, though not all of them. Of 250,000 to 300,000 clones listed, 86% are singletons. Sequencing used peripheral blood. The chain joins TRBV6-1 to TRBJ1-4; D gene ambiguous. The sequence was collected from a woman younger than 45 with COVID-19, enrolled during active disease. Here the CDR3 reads CASSERRRQRGEKLFF. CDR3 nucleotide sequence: TGTGCCAGCAGTGAAAGGCGCCGCCAAAGAGGTGAAAAACTGTTTTTT.